This TCR beta chain was sequenced during a study of cytomegalovirus exposure and HLA in healthy donors. The study, taken as a whole, reports: Earlier results showed most TCR beta V segments being productive about 87% or about 30% of the time. HLA allele associations emerged for under 20,000 TCR beta sequences in a later analysis, at 0.05 false discovery rate.

The CDR3 extends over 17 amino acids. Germline lookup yields CDR1 SGHVS and CDR2 FNYEAQ. V dropped 1 base and J dropped 2 bases, with 18 bases sitting between them. Points on this clone: Its antigen remains unknown.

PCR used 60 Vbeta primers and 13 Jbeta primers. This table comes from immunoSEQ multiplex PCR, and its TCRdb copy is limited to in-frame clones, with some not included. The profile covers hundreds of thousands of clones, with about 75% appearing a single time and 1.8% taken by the ten largest. The sequence was collected from a woman aged 25-40 years in good health and CMV-seronegative. Sample: PBMCs. V gene TRBV7-6 combines with J gene TRBJ2-7, with D perhaps matching TRBD1 (5 bases). The CDR3 is CASSLGQGRVGTYEQYF. For the CDR3, the DNA is TGTGCCAGCAGCTTAGGGCAGGGAAGGGTTGGAACCTACGAGCAGTACTTC.